A selection of T cell receptor beta chains follows, all from one sample in a study of blood T cell repertoires in COVID-19. Repertoires were generated with immunoSEQ multiplex PCR, while TCRdb's copy carries only in-frame clones and drops some. This sample has about 160,000 clones, with about 90% found just once. Sequencing input: peripheral blood. The receptors shown here come from a man aged 30-40 years with COVID-19, enrolled during active disease. The CDR3 runs from the conserved cysteine through the conserved F or W. D genes are given only for firm matches. Rows may omit the clone size; those that give it use once, few, many or a size class.

-	TRBV10-3	TRBD1	TRBJ1-2	CAISESGGGYTF	TGTGCCATCAGTGAATCAGGGGGAGGCTACACCTTC
-	TRBV4-3	-	TRBJ1-6	CASSQDMGGRVNSPLHF	TGCGCCAGCAGCCAAGATATGGGTGGCAGGGTTAATTCACCCCTCCACTTT
-	TRBV7-2	-	TRBJ2-2	CASSWGLMNTGELFF	TGTGCCAGCAGCTGGGGACTGATGAACACCGGGGAGCTGTTTTTT
-	TRBV2	TRBD1	TRBJ2-3	CASGGQATDTQYF	TGTGCCAGCGGGGGACAGGCCACAGATACGCAGTATTTT
-	TRBV28	-	TRBJ1-1	CASSLSDRYTEAFF	TGTGCCAGCAGTTTATCGGACAGATACACTGAAGCTTTCTTT
-	TRBV11-2	TRBD1	TRBJ2-5	CASSSPWGQGLETQYF	TGTGCCAGCAGCTCACCTTGGGGACAGGGATTAGAGACCCAGTACTTC
-	TRBV7-6	TRBD2	TRBJ2-5	CASSLGPSGGETQYF	TGTGCCAGCAGCTTAGGACCCAGCGGGGGAGAGACCCAGTACTTC
-	TRBV7-9	-	TRBJ1-1	CASSLLSEAFF	TGTGCCAGCAGCCTTCTGTCTGAAGCTTTCTTT
few	TRBV3-1/TRBV3-2	TRBD2	TRBJ2-3	CASSQGLAGGGTQYF	TGTGCCAGCAGCCAGGGACTAGCGGGGGGTGGGACGCAGTATTTT
-	TRBV5-4	-	TRBJ2-3	CASNVQGADTQYF	TGTGCCAGCAATGTACAGGGAGCAGATACGCAGTATTTT
few	TRBV7-9	TRBD1	TRBJ1-5	CASSLTGSTGQPQHF	TGTGCCAGCAGCTTGACAGGGTCGACGGGACAGCCCCAGCATTTT
-	TRBV5-6	TRBD1	TRBJ2-2	CASSSGAGTANTGELFF	TGTGCCAGCAGCTCGGGCGCCGGGACAGCGAACACCGGGGAGCTGTTTTTT
-	TRBV6-1	TRBD2	TRBJ2-1	CASSEREIAGRYNEQFF	TGTGCCAGCAGTGAACGGGAAATAGCGGGAAGGTACAATGAGCAGTTCTTC
-	TRBV7-9	-	TRBJ2-7	CASSLGGASYEQYF	TGTGCCAGCAGCTTGGGCGGGGCCTCCTACGAGCAGTACTTC
once	TRBV19	TRBD1	TRBJ1-5	CASSIGTGGGQPQHF	TGTGCCAGTAGTATCGGGACAGGAGGGGGTCAGCCCCAGCATTTT
-	TRBV12-3/TRBV12-4	-	TRBJ1-3	CASSFSSGNTIYF	TGTGCCAGCAGTTTTAGCTCTGGAAACACCATATATTTT
-	TRBV3-1/TRBV3-2	TRBD2	TRBJ2-3	CASSQVSAGGRSLTDTQYF	TGTGCCAGCAGCCAAGTCTCAGCGGGAGGGCGGTCCCTCACAGATACGCAGTATTTT
-	TRBV6-2/TRBV6-3	TRBD1	TRBJ1-3	CASSSPGQQSSGNTIYF	TGTGCCAGCAGTTCCCCGGGACAGCAAAGCTCTGGAAACACCATATATTTT
-	TRBV7-2	-	TRBJ1-1	CASSFAGARDVSEAFF	TGTGCCAGCAGCTTCGCGGGGGCGCGAGACGTCTCTGAAGCTTTCTTT
once	TRBV12-3/TRBV12-4	-	TRBJ1-1	CASSFVPFTEAFF	TGTGCCAGCAGTTTCGTTCCTTTCACTGAAGCTTTCTTT
-	TRBV5-1	TRBD1	TRBJ2-2	CASSLQGPYTGELFF	TGCGCCAGCAGCTTACAGGGGCCTTACACCGGGGAGCTGTTTTTT
-	TRBV2	-	TRBJ2-1	CASSVDTPSYNEQFF	TGTGCCAGCAGTGTCGACACACCATCCTACAATGAGCAGTTCTTC
-	TRBV7-3	TRBD1	TRBJ2-7	CASRKTGAGDEQYF	TGTGCCAGCAGGAAAACAGGGGCAGGCGACGAGCAGTACTTC
once	TRBV9	-	TRBJ1-3	CASSALDRNSGNTIYF	TGTGCCAGCAGCGCCCTTGACAGGAACTCTGGAAACACCATATATTTT
-	TRBV30	TRBD1	TRBJ2-5	CAWSTTGGTETQYF	TGTGCCTGGAGTACGACAGGGGGCACAGAGACCCAGTACTTC
-	TRBV6-1	TRBD2	TRBJ2-7	CASSEGLAGAYEQYF	TGTGCCAGCAGTGAAGGACTAGCGGGAGCTTACGAGCAGTACTTC
-	TRBV5-1	TRBD2	TRBJ2-1	CASSLPGLAGVNYNEQFF	TGCGCCAGCAGCTTGCCGGGACTAGCGGGAGTCAACTACAATGAGCAGTTCTTC
-	TRBV2	-	TRBJ1-2	CASSPGRAANYGYTF	TGTGCCAGCTCCCCGGGCAGGGCGGCTAACTATGGCTACACCTTC
-	TRBV29-1	TRBD1	TRBJ1-1	CSAGARGNLNTEAFF	TGCAGCGCTGGGGCCAGGGGGAACTTGAACACTGAAGCTTTCTTT
-	TRBV11-1	TRBD1	TRBJ2-5	CASSGWGDRRETQYF	TGTGCCAGCAGCGGCTGGGGGGACAGGCGGGAGACCCAGTACTTC
-	TRBV18	TRBD1	TRBJ1-4	CASSPYEQGSFEKLFF	TGTGCCAGCTCACCCTACGAACAGGGGTCGTTTGAAAAACTGTTTTTT
-	TRBV7-2	-	TRBJ2-1	CASSFNSYNEQFF	TGTGCCAGCAGCTTTAACTCCTACAATGAGCAGTTCTTC
once	TRBV19	-	TRBJ1-3	CASLSPGNTIYF	TGTGCCAGTTTATCTCCTGGAAACACCATATATTTT
-	TRBV6-5	TRBD2	TRBJ2-7	CASSQLAGGINEQYF	TGTGCCAGCAGCCAACTAGCGGGAGGGATCAACGAGCAGTACTTC